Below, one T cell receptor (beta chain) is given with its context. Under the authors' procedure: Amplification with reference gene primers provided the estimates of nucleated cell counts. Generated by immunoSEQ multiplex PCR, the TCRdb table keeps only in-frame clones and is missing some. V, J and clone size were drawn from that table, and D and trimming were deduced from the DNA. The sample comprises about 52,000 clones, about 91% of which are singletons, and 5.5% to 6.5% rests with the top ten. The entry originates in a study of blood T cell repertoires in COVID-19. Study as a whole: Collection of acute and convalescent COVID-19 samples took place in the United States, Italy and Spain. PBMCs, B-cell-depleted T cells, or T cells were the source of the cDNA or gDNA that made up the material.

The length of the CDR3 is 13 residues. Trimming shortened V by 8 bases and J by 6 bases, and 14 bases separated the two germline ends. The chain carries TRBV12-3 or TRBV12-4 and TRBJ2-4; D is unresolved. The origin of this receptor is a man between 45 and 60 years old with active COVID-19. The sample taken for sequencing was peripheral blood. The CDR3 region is CASSTHGGNIQYF. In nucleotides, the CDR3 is TGTGCCAGCTCTACCCACGGCGGAAACATTCAGTACTTC.